This T cell receptor beta chain was sequenced in a study of blood T cells in healthy people across ages. Trimming cost V 7 bases and J 0 bases, with 13 bases left between them. The CDR3 consists of 14 residues. The germline V gene has CDR1 MNHEY and CDR2 SVGEGT. As for this clonotype: Its cognate antigen is unknown.

Drawing of peripheral blood yielded about 10 milliliters from each donor. Primed by a sample-barcoded 5' primer and a J-beta primer mix, a second PCR proceeded for about 6 to 12 cycles. Unique molecular identifiers of 12 random nucleotides labeled each cDNA. TCRdb analysed the 5' RACE reads with MiXCR anew, one entry per CDR3 protein. Of around 1.1 million distinct CDR3 sequences in the sample, roughly two fifths were seen once. Findings of the study overall: Older age coincided with a roughly linear decline in TCR beta diversity per million T cells.

The TCR comes from a man younger than 35 in good health. The specimen was blood. J is TRBJ2-7 and V is TRBV6-2 or TRBV6-3; a possible D gene is TRBD1 (5 bases). This CDR3 is CASMVRDSSYEQYF. The DNA for the CDR3 is TGTGCCAGCATGGTTCGCGACAGCTCCTACGAGCAGTACTTC.